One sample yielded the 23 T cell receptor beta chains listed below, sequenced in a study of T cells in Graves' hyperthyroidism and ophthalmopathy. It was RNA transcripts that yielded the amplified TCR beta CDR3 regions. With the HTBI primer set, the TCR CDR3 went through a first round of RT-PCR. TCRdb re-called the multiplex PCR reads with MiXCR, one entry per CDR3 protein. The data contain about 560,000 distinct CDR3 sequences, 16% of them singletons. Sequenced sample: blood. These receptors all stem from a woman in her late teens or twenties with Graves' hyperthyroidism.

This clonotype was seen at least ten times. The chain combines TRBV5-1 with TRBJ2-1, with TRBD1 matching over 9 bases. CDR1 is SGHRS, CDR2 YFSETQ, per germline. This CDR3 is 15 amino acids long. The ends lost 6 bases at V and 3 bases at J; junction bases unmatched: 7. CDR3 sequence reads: CASKKPGQGYNEQFF. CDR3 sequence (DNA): TGCGCCAGCAAGAAACCGGGACAGGGCTACAATGAGCAGTTCTTC.

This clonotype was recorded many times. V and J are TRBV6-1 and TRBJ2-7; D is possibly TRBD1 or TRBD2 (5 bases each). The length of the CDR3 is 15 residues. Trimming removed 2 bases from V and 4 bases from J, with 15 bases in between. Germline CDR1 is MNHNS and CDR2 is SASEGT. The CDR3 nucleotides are TGTGCCAGCAGTGAATACGGGGTTGGGACGTACGAGCAGTACTTC. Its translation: CASSEYGVGTYEQYF.

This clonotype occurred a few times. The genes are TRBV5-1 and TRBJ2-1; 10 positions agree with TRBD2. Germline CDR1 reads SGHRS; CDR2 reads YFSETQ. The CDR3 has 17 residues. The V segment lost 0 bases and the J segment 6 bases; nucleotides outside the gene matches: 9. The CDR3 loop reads CASSLDPRSGRANEQFF. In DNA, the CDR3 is TGCGCCAGCAGCTTGGATCCCCGGAGCGGGAGGGCCAATGAGCAGTTCTTC.

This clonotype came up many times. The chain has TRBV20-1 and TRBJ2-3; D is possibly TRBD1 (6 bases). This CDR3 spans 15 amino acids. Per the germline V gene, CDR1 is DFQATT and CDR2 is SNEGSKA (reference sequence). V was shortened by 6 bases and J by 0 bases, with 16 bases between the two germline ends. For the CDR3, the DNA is TGCAGTGCCGTCCTTCCTAGGGGGAGCACAGATACGCAGTATTTT. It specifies CSAVLPRGSTDTQYF.

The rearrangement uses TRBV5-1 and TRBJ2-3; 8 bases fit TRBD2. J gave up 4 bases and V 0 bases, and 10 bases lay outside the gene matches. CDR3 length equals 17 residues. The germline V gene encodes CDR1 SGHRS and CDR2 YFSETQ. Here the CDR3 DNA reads TGCGCCAGCAGCTTGGTTGGTGGGACTAGGATGGCAGATACGCAGTATTTT. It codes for CASSLVGGTRMADTQYF.

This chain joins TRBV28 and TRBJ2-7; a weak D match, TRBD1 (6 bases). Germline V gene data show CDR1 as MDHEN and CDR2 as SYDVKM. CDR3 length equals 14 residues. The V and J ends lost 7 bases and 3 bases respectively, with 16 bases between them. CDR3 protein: CASTPDRSYYEQYF. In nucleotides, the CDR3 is TGTGCCAGCACCCCGGACAGATCTTACTACGAGCAGTACTTC. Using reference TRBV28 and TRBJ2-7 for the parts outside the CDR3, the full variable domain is DVKVTQSSRYLVKRTGEKVFLECVQDMDHENMFWYRQDPGLGLRLIYFSYDVKMKEKGDIPEGYSVSREKKERFSLILESASTNQTSMYLCASTPDRSYYEQYFGPGTRLTVT.

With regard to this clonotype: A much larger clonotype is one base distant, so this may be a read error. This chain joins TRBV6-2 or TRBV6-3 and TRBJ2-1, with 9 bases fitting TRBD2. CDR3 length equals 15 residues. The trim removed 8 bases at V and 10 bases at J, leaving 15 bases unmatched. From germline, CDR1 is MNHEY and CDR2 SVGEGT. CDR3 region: CASAPVGTSSYEQFF. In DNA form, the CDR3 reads TGTGCCAGCGCCCCGGTGGGGACTAGCTCCTACGAGCAGTTCTTC.

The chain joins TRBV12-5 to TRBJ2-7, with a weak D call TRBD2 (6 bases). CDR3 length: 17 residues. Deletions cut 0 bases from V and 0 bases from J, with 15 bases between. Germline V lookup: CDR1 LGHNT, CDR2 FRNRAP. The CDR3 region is CASGLVGWAGNSYEQYF. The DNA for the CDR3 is TGTGCTAGTGGTTTGGTAGGTTGGGCGGGGAACTCCTACGAGCAGTACTTC.

This CDR3 reads CSARGGDTQYF. The CDR3 bases are TGCAGTGCTAGGGGCGGGGATACGCAGTATTTT. The J gene is TRBJ2-3, the V gene TRBV20-1; D may be TRBD2 (5 bases). Trimming cost V 3 bases and J 6 bases, with 7 bases left between them. The CDR3 has 11 amino acids. Germline V lookup: CDR1 DFQATT, CDR2 SNEGSKA (reference sequence).

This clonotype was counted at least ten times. Here the CDR3 reads CASSRDRADNEQFF. In DNA form, the CDR3 reads TGTGCCAGCAGTCGTGACAGGGCCGACAATGAGCAGTTCTTC. This chain uses TRBV28 with TRBJ2-1; TRBD1 agrees at 7 bases. Losses at the gene ends were 5 bases for V and 5 bases for J; bases not matched to a gene: 6. Germline V gives CDR1 MDHEN, CDR2 SYDVKM. The CDR3 sequence is 14 residues long.

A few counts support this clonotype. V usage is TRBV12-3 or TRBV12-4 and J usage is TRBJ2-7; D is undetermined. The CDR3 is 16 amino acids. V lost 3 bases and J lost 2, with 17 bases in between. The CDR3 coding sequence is TGTGCCAGCAGTTTTATTCACCCTTTAGCCCCCTACGAGCAGTACTTC. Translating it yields CASSFIHPLAPYEQYF.

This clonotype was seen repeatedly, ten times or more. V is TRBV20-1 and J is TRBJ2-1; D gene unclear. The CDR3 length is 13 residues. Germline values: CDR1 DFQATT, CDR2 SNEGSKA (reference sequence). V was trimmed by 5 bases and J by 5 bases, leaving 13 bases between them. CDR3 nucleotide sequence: TGCAGTGCTGCCTCAGAGCGTAACAATGAGCAGTTCTTC. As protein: CSAASERNNEQFF.

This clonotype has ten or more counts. The CDR3 coding sequence is TGTGCCACCAGTGAACCGGGACAGGGCGCAGAAGAGACCCAGTACTTC. Protein: CATSEPGQGAEETQYF. This sequence joins TRBV24-1 and TRBJ2-5; 9 nucleotides agree with TRBD1. J gave up 3 bases and V 4 bases, and 8 bases lay outside the gene matches. The CDR3 length is 16 residues. Per germline, CDR1 KGHDR and CDR2 SFDVKD.

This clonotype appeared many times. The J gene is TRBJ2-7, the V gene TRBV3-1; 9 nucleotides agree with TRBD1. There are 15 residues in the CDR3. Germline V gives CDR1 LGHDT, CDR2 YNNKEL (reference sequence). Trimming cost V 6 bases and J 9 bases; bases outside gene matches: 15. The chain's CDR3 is CASRPSGTGTEGQYF. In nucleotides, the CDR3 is TGTGCCAGCAGACCCTCCGGGACAGGGACTGAGGGGCAGTACTTC.

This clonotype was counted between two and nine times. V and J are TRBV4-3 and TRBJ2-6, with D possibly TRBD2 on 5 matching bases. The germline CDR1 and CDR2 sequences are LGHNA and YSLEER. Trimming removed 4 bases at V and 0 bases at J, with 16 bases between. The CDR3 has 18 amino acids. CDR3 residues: CASSPWTGITSGANVLTF. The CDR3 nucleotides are TGCGCCAGCAGCCCATGGACGGGAATCACCTCTGGGGCCAACGTCCTGACTTTC.

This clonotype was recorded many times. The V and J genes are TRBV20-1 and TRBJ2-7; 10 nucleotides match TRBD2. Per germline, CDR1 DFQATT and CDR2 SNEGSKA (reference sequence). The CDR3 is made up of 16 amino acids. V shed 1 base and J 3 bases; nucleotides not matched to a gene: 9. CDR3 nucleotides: TGCAGTGCTAGAGGCCTAGCGGGAGTCACGGTCTACGAGCAGTACTTC. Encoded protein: CSARGLAGVTVYEQYF.

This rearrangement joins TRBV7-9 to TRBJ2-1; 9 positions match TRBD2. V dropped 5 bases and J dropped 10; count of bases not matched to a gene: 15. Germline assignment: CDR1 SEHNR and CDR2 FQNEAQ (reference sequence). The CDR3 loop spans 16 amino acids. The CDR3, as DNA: TGTGCCAGCAGCCCCATCCGGGCGGGGGGGCCGGGGGAGCAGTTCTTC. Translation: CASSPIRAGGPGEQFF.

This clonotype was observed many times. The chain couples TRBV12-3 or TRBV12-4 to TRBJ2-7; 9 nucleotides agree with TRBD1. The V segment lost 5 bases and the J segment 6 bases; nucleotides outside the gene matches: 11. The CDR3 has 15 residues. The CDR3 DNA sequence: TGTGCCAGCAGTCCGTTCCGGGACAGGGTTATCGAGCAGTACTTC. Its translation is CASSPFRDRVIEQYF.

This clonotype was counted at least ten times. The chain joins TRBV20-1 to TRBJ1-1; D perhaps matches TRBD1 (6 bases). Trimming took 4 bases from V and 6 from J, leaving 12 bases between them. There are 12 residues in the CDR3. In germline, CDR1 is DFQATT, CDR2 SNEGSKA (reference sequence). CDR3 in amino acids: CSANQGKAEAFF. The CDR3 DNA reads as TGCAGTGCTAACCAGGGGAAGGCTGAAGCTTTCTTT.

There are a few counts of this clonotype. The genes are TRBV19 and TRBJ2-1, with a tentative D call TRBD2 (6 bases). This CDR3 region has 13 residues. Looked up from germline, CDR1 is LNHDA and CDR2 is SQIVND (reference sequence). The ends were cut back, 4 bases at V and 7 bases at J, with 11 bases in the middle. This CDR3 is CASSTRRANEQFF. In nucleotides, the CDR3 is TGTGCCAGTAGTACGCGGAGGGCTAATGAGCAGTTCTTC.

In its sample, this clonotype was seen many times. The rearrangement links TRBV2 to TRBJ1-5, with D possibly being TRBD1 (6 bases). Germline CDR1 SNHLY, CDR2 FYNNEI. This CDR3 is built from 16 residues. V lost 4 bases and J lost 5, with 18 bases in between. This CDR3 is CASSAESPGAYQPQHF. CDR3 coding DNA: TGTGCCAGCAGTGCGGAATCCCCGGGGGCCTATCAGCCCCAGCATTTT. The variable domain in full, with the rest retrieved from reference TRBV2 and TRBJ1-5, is EPEVTQTPSHQVTQMGQEVILRCVPISNHLYFYWYRQILGQKVEFLVSFYNNEISEKSEIFDDQFSVERPDGSNFTLKIRSTKLEDSAMYFCASSAESPGAYQPQHFGDGTRLSIL.

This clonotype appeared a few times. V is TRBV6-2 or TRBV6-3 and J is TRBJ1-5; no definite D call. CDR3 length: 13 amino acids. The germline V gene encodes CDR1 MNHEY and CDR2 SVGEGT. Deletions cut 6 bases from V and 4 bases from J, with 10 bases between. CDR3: CASRIGGNQPQHF. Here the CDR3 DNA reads TGTGCCAGCAGGATCGGCGGTAATCAGCCCCAGCATTTT.

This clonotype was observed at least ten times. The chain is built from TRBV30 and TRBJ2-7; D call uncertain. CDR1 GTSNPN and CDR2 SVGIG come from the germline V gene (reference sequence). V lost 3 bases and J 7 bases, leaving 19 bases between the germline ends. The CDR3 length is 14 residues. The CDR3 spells CAWSGARVAGEQYF. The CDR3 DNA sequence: TGTGCCTGGAGCGGTGCTAGGGTGGCCGGGGAGCAGTACTTC.